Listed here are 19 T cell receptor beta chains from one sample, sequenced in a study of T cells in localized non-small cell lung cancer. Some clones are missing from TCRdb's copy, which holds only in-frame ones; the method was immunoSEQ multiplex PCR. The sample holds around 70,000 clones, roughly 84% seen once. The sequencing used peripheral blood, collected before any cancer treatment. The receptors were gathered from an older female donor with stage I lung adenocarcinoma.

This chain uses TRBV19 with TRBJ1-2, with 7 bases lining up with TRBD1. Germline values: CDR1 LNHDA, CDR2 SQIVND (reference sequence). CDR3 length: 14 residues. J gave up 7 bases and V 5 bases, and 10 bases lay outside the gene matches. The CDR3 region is CASSLQGEAGGYTF. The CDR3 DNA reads TGTGCCAGTAGTCTTCAGGGGGAGGCAGGTGGCTACACCTTC.

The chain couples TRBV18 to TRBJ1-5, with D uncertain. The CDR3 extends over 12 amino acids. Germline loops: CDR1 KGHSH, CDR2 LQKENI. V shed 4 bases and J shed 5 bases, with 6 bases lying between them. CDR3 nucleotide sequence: TGTGCCAGCTCACGACCTTATCAGCCCCAGCATTTT. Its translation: CASSRPYQPQHF.

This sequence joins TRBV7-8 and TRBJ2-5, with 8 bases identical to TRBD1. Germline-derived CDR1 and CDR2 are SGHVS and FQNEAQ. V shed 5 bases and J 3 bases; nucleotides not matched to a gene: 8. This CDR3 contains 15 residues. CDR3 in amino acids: CASSTGRTGKETQYF. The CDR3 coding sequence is TGTGCCAGCAGCACCGGTCGGACAGGGAAAGAGACCCAGTACTTC. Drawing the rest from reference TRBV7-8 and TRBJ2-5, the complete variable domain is GAGVSQSPRYKVAKRGQDVALRCDPISGHVSLFWYQQALGQGPEFLTYFQNEAQLDKSGLPSDRFFAERPEGSVSTLKIQRTQQEDSAVYLCASSTGRTGKETQYFGPGTRLLVL.

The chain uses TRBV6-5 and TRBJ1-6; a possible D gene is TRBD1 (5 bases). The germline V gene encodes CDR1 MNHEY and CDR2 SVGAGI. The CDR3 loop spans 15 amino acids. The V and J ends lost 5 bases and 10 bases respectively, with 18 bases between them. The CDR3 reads CASSPSTVKGSPLHF. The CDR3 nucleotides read TGTGCCAGCAGTCCTTCGACAGTAAAGGGATCACCCCTCCACTTT.

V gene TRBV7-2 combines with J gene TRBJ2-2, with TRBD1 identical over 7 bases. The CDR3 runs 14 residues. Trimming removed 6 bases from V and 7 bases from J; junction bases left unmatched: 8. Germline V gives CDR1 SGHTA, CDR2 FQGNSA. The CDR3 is CASSAGGSVGELFF. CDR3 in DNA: TGTGCCAGCAGTGCAGGGGGATCAGTCGGGGAGCTGTTTTTT.

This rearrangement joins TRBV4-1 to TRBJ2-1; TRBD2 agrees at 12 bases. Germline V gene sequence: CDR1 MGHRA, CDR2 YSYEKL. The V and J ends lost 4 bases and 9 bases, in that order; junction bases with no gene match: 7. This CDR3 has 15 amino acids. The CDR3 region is CASSPSSGRVGEQFF. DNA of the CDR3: TGCGCCAGCAGCCCATCTAGCGGGAGGGTGGGTGAGCAGTTCTTC.

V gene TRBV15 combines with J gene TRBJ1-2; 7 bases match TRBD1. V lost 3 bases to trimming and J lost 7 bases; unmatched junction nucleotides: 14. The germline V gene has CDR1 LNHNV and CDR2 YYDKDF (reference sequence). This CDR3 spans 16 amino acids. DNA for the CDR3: TGTGCCACCAGCAGTCCATACAGGGGCTCATTACGTGGCTACACCTTC. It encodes CATSSPYRGSLRGYTF.

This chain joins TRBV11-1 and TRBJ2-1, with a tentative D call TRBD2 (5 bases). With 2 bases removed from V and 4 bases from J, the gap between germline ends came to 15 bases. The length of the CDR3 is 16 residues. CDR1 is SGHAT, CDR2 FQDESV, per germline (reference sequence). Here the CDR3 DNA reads TGTGCCAGCAGCTTATTTTCGGGGTTGAGGTACAATGAGCAGTTCTTC. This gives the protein CASSLFSGLRYNEQFF.

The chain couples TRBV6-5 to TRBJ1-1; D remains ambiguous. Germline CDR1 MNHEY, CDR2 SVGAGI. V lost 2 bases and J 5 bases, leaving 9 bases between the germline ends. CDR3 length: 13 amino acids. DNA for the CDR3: TGTGCCAGCAGTTACGCGGAGTGGACTGAAGCTTTCTTT. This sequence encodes CASSYAEWTEAFF.

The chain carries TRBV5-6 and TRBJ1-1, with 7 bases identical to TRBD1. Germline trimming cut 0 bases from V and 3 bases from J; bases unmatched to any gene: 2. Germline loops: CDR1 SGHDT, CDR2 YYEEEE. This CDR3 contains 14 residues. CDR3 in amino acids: CASSLVDRDTEAFF. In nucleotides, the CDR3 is TGTGCCAGCAGCTTGGTCGACAGGGACACTGAAGCTTTCTTT.

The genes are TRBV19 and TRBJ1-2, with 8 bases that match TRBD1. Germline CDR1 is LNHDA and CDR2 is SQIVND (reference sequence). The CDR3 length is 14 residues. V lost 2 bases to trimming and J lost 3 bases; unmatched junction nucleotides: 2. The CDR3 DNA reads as TGTGCCAGTAGTATAAGGGACAGGTACTATGGCTACACCTTC. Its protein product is CASSIRDRYYGYTF.

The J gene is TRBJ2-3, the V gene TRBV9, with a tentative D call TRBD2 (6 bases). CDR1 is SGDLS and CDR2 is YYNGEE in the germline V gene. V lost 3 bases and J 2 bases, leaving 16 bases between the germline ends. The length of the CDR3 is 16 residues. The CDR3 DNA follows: TGTGCCAGCAGCGACCTGGGGCGGGGATACACAGATACGCAGTATTTT. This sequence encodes CASSDLGRGYTDTQYF.

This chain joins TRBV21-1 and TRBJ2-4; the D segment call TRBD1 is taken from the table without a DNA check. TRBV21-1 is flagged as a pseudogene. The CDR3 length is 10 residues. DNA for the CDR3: TGTGCCAGCAGCAAAGAAATGGGCCGCTTC. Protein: CASSKEMGRF.

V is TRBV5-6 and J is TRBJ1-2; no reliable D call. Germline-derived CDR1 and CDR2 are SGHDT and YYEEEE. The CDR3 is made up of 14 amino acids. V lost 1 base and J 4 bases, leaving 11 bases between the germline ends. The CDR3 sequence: CASSLFGEVYGYTF. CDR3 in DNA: TGTGCCAGCAGCTTGTTTGGGGAAGTCTATGGCTACACCTTC.

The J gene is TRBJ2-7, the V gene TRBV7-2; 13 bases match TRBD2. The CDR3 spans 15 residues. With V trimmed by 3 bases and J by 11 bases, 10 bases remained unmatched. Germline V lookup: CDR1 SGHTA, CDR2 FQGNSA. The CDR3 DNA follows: TGTGCCAGCAGCTTTAGCGGGACTAGCGGGATTAATAAGTACTTC. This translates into CASSFSGTSGINKYF. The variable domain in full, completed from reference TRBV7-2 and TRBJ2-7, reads GAGVSQSPSNKVTEKGKDVELRCDPISGHTALYWYRQSLGQGLEFLIYFQGNSAPDKSGLPSDRFSAERTGGSVSTLTIQRTQQEDSAVYLCASSFSGTSGINKYFGPGTRLTVT.

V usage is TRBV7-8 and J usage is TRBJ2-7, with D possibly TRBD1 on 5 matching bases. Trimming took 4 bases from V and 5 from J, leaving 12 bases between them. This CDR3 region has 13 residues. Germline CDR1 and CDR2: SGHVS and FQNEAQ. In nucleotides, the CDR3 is TGTGCCAGCAGCTCCCCCCGCAGGGACGAGCAGTACTTC. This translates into CASSSPRRDEQYF.

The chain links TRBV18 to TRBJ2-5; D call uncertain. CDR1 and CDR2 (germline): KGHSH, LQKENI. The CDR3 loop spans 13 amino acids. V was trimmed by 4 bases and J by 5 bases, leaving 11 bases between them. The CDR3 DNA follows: TGTGCCAGCTCACTGCAGGAGATTGAGACCCAGTACTTC. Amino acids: CASSLQEIETQYF.

DNA of the CDR3: TGCGCCAGCAGTCATTTCCGGGACAGGGCGAACACCGGGGAGCTGTTTTTT. As protein: CASSHFRDRANTGELFF. V is TRBV23-1 and J is TRBJ2-2, with 9 bases matching TRBD1. TRBV23-1 is placed among ORFs of uncertain function. The CDR3 is 17 residues long. J lost 0 bases, V lost 3 bases, and 5 bases had no gene match.

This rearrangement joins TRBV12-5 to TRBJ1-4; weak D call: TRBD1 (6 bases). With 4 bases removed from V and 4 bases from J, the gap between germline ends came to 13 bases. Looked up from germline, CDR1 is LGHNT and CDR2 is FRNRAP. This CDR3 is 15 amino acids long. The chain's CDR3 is CASGSNRVNNEKLFF. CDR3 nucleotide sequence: TGTGCTAGTGGTTCGAACAGGGTAAATAATGAAAAACTGTTTTTT.